The 28 T cell receptor beta chains below all came from one sample that was sequenced in a study of T cells in Graves' hyperthyroidism and ophthalmopathy. RNA transcripts gave rise to amplified TCR beta CDR3 regions. HTBI primers were employed in a first-round RT-PCR of the TCR CDR3. TCRdb independently ran MiXCR on the multiplex PCR reads; one entry per CDR3 protein. The data hold hundreds of thousands of distinct CDR3 sequences, with nearly 20% observed a single time. The source material was blood. These receptors all stem from a man aged 35 to 55 with Graves' ophthalmopathy.

This clonotype was counted ten times or more. One junction end does not reproduce the germline sequence, and a read error may be involved. The V and J genes are TRBV29-1 and TRBJ2-3; 8 bases are a match to TRBD1. The CDR3 has 10 residues. In germline, CDR1 is SQVTM, CDR2 ANQGSEA. In DNA form, the CDR3 reads TGTGACAGGGGTAGGGATACGCAGTATTTT. Translated: CDRGRDTQYF.

The chain couples TRBV10-3 to TRBJ1-4; TRBD1 is a possible D gene (6 bases). The germline CDR1 and CDR2 sequences are ENHRY and SYGVKD. V shed 8 bases and J shed 7 bases, with 11 bases lying between them. The CDR3 extends over 12 amino acids. The DNA for the CDR3 is TGTGCCATCCAGGGGAATAGTGAAAAACTGTTTTTT. As protein: CAIQGNSEKLFF.

The sample holds many counts of this clonotype. The J gene is TRBJ2-7, the V gene TRBV7-6; tentatively, D is TRBD1 or TRBD2 (5 bases each). Germline CDR1 reads SGHVS; CDR2 reads FNYEAQ. V lost 5 bases and J lost 2, with 19 bases in between. This CDR3 comprises 16 residues. CDR3 sequence (DNA): TGTGCCAGCAGCCTCAGTCCCGGGACGGGAACCTACGAGCAGTACTTC. This gives the protein CASSLSPGTGTYEQYF.

Worth noting for this clonotype: One end of the junction fails to match germline, which may point to a read error. The chain couples TRBV2 to TRBJ2-1; a weak D match, TRBD2 (6 bases). Germline V gene lookup returns CDR1 SNHLY and CDR2 FYNNEI. The CDR3 has 13 residues. CDR3 in DNA: TGTGCCAGCAGTGTGGGAGGCTACGATGAGCAGTTCTTC. Amino acid sequence: CASSVGGYDEQFF.

The table lists this clonotype with a few counts. In nucleotides, the CDR3 is TGTGCCAGCAGTGAAGGACCGAGCTCCTACAATGAGCAGTTCTTC. This encodes CASSEGPSSYNEQFF. The chain carries TRBV6-1 and TRBJ2-1; D is unresolved. Trimming shortened V by 1 base and J by 0 bases, and 7 bases separated the two germline ends. Looked up from germline, CDR1 is MNHNS and CDR2 is SASEGT. This CDR3 contains 15 residues.

V and J are TRBV3-1 and TRBJ2-7; the match to TRBD2 covers 7 bases. CDR1 is LGHDT, CDR2 YNNKEL, per germline (reference sequence). V was pared by 6 bases and J by 2 bases, with 7 bases of the junction left unmatched. The CDR3 runs to 14 residues. CDR3 loop: CASSPGTTPYEQYF. As DNA, the CDR3 is TGTGCCAGCAGTCCCGGGACTACGCCCTACGAGCAGTACTTC.

This clonotype was observed at least ten times. CDR3 nucleotides: TGTGCCAAGGGAGGGCAGGGTAATTCACCCCTCCACTTT. It codes for CAKGGQGNSPLHF. The rearrangement joins TRBV2 to TRBJ1-6; D might be TRBD1 (5 bases). V dropped 10 bases and J dropped 6 bases, with 13 bases sitting between them. Germline V gives CDR1 SNHLY, CDR2 FYNNEI. The CDR3 totals 13 residues.

The count of this clonotype is one. The CDR3 DNA sequence: TGTGCCATCAGCGGACTCGAAGAGACCCAGTACTTC. Protein product: CAISGLEETQYF. The chain employs TRBV10-3 and TRBJ2-5, with a weak D call TRBD2 (5 bases). The CDR3 is 12 residues long. Per the germline V gene, CDR1 is ENHRY and CDR2 is SYGVKD. Trimming shortened V by 6 bases and J by 3 bases, and 8 bases separated the two germline ends.

This clonotype was counted at least ten times. The chain recombines TRBV5-1 with TRBJ1-2; D unclear. V lost 2 bases to trimming and J lost 2 bases, with 10 bases between them. CDR3 length: 14 amino acids. CDR1 and CDR2 (germline): SGHRS, YFSETQ. The CDR3 DNA reads TGCGCCAGCAGCTTTCAGAGAGGCAACTATGGCTACACCTTC. Protein: CASSFQRGNYGYTF.

The chain is built from TRBV5-1 and TRBJ2-3; 7 bases are shared with TRBD2. The CDR3 loop spans 16 amino acids. Per germline, CDR1 SGHRS and CDR2 YFSETQ. V was clipped by 0 bases and J by 5 bases; unmatched bases: 9. For the CDR3, the DNA is TGCGCCAGCAGCTTGGGGTCTAGCGGAGCTGGAGATACGCAGTATTTT. The encoded protein is CASSLGSSGAGDTQYF.

This clonotype was recorded a few times. The chain employs TRBV6-1 and TRBJ1-5; D unresolved. Germline loops: CDR1 MNHNS, CDR2 SASEGT. CDR3 length: 12 amino acids. V lost 8 bases, J lost 4 bases, and 9 bases lay in between. Written as DNA, the CDR3 is TGTGCCAGCGGGAAGCGTAATCAGCCCCAGCATTTT. As protein: CASGKRNQPQHF.

V and J are TRBV19 and TRBJ2-7, with D possibly TRBD1 on 6 matching bases. Germline CDR1 LNHDA, CDR2 SQIVND (reference sequence). V lost 3 bases and J lost 5, with 11 bases in between. The length of the CDR3 is 13 residues. CDR3 coding DNA: TGTGCCAGTAGTATTCTAGGGGGACACGAGCAGTACTTC. This codes for CASSILGGHEQYF.

This clonotype appeared a single time. The chain combines TRBV28 with TRBJ2-7; 10 nucleotides match TRBD1. The V segment lost 5 bases and the J segment 5 bases; nucleotides outside the gene matches: 9. This CDR3 region has 15 residues. CDR1 and CDR2 from the germline V gene are MDHEN and SYDVKM. The CDR3 DNA reads as TGTGCCAGCAGTGCCTCCGGGACAGGGGCCAACGAGCAGTACTTC. It is translated as CASSASGTGANEQYF.

A few counts support this clonotype. The rearrangement joins TRBV14 to TRBJ2-3; D not resolved. Germline-derived CDR1 and CDR2 are SGHDN and FVKESK. The CDR3 has 15 amino acids. Trimming shortened V by 4 bases and J by 0 bases, and 11 bases separated the two germline ends. CDR3 DNA sequence: TGTGCCAGCAGCCGGCTACCGGCTAGCACAGATACGCAGTATTTT. This gives the protein CASSRLPASTDTQYF.

This clonotype was detected only a few times. V and J are TRBV7-9 and TRBJ2-3; D not certain. Trimming cost V 6 bases and J 1 base, with 11 bases left between them. There are 14 residues in the CDR3. Germline CDR1 and CDR2: SEHNR and FQNEAQ (reference sequence). CDR3 region: CASRLTLGTDTQYF. The DNA of the CDR3 is TGTGCCAGCAGACTGACGCTCGGCACAGATACGCAGTATTTT.

This clonotype was found many times. V is TRBV28 and J is TRBJ1-2; 7 positions agree with TRBD1. Germline V gene sequence: CDR1 MDHEN, CDR2 SYDVKM. V trimming: 7 bases; J trimming: 7 bases; junction bases outside the gene matches: 6. CDR3 size: 12 residues. As DNA, the CDR3 is TGTGCCAGCAATACAGGGGATTTTGGCTACACCTTC. As protein: CASNTGDFGYTF.

This chain connects TRBV4-3 to TRBJ1-5, with D hard to call. V lost 0 bases and J lost 4, with 16 bases in between. Germline values: CDR1 LGHNA, CDR2 YSLEER. The CDR3 is made up of 17 amino acids. The CDR3 loop reads CASSQDYGRVQNQPQHF. CDR3 in DNA: TGCGCCAGCAGCCAAGATTACGGGAGGGTTCAGAATCAGCCCCAGCATTTT.

This clonotype was seen only once. The chain couples TRBV27 to TRBJ2-4, with D perhaps matching TRBD2 (5 bases). V lost 9 bases and J 0 bases, leaving 6 bases between the germline ends. CDR3 length: 12 amino acids. Germline CDR1 and CDR2: MNHEY and SMNVEV (reference sequence). The CDR3 loop reads CASRGAKNIQYF. The DNA of the CDR3 is TGTGCCAGTCGGGGAGCCAAAAACATTCAGTACTTC.

This clonotype appeared many times. This chain links TRBV11-1 with TRBJ2-5; possibly TRBD1 for D (5 bases). The CDR3 contains 19 residues. V lost 5 bases to trimming and J lost 0 bases, with 25 bases between them. Germline lookup yields CDR1 SGHAT and CDR2 FQDESV (reference sequence). This CDR3 is CASSPSRRAHRSYQETQYF. Here the CDR3 DNA reads TGTGCCAGCAGCCCTAGTCGCAGGGCTCATAGGTCGTACCAAGAGACCCAGTACTTC. The full variable domain, rest sourced from reference TRBV11-1 and TRBJ2-5, is EAEVAQSPRYKITEKSQAVAFWCDPISGHATLYWYRQILGQGPELLVQFQDESVVDDSQLPKDRFSAERLKGVDSTLKIQPAELGDSAMYLCASSPSRRAHRSYQETQYFGPGTRLLVL.

This chain links TRBV7-2 with TRBJ2-5; tentatively, D is TRBD1 (6 bases). The CDR3 extends over 16 amino acids. V was trimmed by 5 bases and J by 4 bases, leaving 20 bases between them. CDR1 is SGHTA, CDR2 FQGNSA, per germline. In DNA form, the CDR3 reads TGTGCCAGCAGCCCACTCTCCGGGACACCCCCAGAGACCCAGTACTTC. Translating gives CASSPLSGTPPETQYF.

Many counts were recorded for this clonotype. The rearrangement joins TRBV20-1 to TRBJ2-3, with D tentatively TRBD1 or TRBD2 (6 bases each). The CDR3 is made up of 16 amino acids. Germline lookup yields CDR1 DFQATT and CDR2 SNEGSKA (reference sequence). Trimming pared 6 bases from V and 3 bases from J, leaving 22 bases between. CDR3 nucleotides: TGCAGTGCCCGGCCCTCAGGGGCGGGAAGGACAGATACGCAGTATTTT. Protein: CSARPSGAGRTDTQYF.

This clonotype came up many times. The chain has TRBV12-3 or TRBV12-4 and TRBJ2-5, with unresolved D. The CDR3 is 12 amino acids. V lost 7 bases and J lost 5, with 11 bases in between. For the CDR3, the DNA is TGTGCCAGCAACAACGAACGGGAGACCCAGTACTTC. Translating gives CASNNERETQYF.

The V and J genes are TRBV2 and TRBJ2-5; D possibly corresponds to TRBD2 (7 bases). Trimming pared 4 bases from V and 4 bases from J, leaving 13 bases between. Looked up from germline, CDR1 is SNHLY and CDR2 is FYNNEI. The CDR3 is 14 residues long. The CDR3 coding sequence is TGTGCCAGCAGTGCGTGGGCGGGGGCAGAGACCCAGTACTTC. Protein sequence: CASSAWAGAETQYF.

This clonotype was detected only a few times. The chain joins TRBV20-1 to TRBJ1-6; no definite D call. Trimming left V 5 bases short and J 2 bases short, with 10 bases between. The CDR3 loop spans 14 amino acids. CDR1 and CDR2 from the germline V gene are DFQATT and SNEGSKA (reference sequence). CDR3: CSAWLPPYNSPLHF. The CDR3 DNA is TGCAGTGCTTGGCTCCCCCCCTATAATTCACCCCTCCACTTT.

The J gene is TRBJ2-7, the V gene TRBV2, with D uncertain. The length of the CDR3 is 13 residues. Between the trimmed V and J ends, which lost 5 bases and 0 bases, there was a span of 8 bases. Germline values: CDR1 SNHLY, CDR2 FYNNEI. The CDR3: CASSPPFSYEQYF. CDR3 bases: TGTGCCAGCAGTCCTCCCTTCTCCTACGAGCAGTACTTC.

The chain links TRBV20-1 to TRBJ2-7; D is tentatively TRBD1 or TRBD2 (5 bases each). In germline, CDR1 is DFQATT, CDR2 SNEGSKA (reference sequence). V dropped 0 bases and J dropped 3 bases, with 12 bases sitting between them. CDR3 length: 14 amino acids. Written as DNA, the CDR3 is TGCAGTGCTAGAGATGGGGGAGCGCTCTACGAGCAGTACTTC. Translation gives CSARDGGALYEQYF.

This chain joins TRBV7-9 and TRBJ2-5; 7 bases agree with TRBD2. The length of the CDR3 is 16 residues. The ends lost 7 bases at V and 5 bases at J; junction bases unmatched: 16. The V gene's germline CDR1 is SEHNR and CDR2 FQNEAQ (reference sequence). The CDR3 DNA reads TGTGCCAGCAAAGGTCCGGGAGGAAGCTTCTCGGAGACCCAGTACTTC. This codes for CASKGPGGSFSETQYF.

A single count supports this clonotype. The genes are TRBV7-6 and TRBJ2-3, with TRBD1 matching 9 bases. V was pared by 0 bases and J by 5 bases, with 9 bases of the junction left unmatched. The CDR3 runs 17 residues. CDR1 is SGHVS, CDR2 FNYEAQ, per germline. CDR3 loop: CASSLAPGDRVEDTQYF. For the CDR3, the DNA is TGTGCCAGCAGCTTAGCGCCTGGGGACAGGGTTGAAGATACGCAGTATTTT.